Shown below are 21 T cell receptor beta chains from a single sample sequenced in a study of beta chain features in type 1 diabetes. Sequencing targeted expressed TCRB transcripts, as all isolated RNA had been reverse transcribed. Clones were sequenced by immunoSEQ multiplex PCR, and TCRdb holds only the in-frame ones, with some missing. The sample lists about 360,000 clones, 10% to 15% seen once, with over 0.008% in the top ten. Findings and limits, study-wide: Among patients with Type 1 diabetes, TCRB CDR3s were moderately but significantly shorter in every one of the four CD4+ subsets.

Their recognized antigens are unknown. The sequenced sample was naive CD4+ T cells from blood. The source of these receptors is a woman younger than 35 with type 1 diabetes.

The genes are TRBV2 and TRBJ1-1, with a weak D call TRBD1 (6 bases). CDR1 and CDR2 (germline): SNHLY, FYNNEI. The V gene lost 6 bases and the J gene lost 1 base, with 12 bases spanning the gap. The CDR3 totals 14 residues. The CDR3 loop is CASRAYRENTEAFF. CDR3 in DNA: TGTGCCAGCAGAGCTTACAGGGAGAACACTGAAGCTTTCTTT.

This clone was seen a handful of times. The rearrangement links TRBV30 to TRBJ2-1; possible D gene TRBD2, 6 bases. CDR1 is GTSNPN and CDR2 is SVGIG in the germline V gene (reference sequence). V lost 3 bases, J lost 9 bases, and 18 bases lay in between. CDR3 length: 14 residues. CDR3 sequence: CAWRESGPPSEQFF. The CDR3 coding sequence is TGTGCCTGGAGGGAGAGCGGGCCCCCTTCTGAGCAGTTCTTC.

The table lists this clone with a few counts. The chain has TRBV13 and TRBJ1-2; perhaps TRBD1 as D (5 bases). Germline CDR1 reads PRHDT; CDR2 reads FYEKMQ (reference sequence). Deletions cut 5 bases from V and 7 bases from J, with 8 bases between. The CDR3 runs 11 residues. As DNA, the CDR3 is TGTGCCAGCAGCCGGGGGGGTGGCTACACCTTC. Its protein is CASSRGGGYTF.

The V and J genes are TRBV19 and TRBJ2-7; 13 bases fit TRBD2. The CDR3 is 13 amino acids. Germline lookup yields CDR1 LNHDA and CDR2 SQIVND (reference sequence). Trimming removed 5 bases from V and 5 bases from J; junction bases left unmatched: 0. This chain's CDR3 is CASSGTSGNEQYF. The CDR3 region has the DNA TGTGCCAGTAGTGGGACTAGCGGGAACGAGCAGTACTTC.

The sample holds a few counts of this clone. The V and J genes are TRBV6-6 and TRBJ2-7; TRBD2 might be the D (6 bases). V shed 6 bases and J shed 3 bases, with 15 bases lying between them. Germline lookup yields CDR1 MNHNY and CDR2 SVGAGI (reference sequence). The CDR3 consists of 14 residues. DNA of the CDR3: TGTGCCAGCAGCCCCCCGGGACTCAGCTACGAGCAGTACTTC. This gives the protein CASSPPGLSYEQYF.

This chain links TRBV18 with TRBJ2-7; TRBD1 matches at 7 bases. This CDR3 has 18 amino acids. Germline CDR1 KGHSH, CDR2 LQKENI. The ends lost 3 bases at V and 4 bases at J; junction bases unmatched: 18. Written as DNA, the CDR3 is TGTGCCAGCTCACCCACCTCGACACAGGGGCCCAACCGATACGAGCAGTACTTC. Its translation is CASSPTSTQGPNRYEQYF.

The CDR3 DNA is TGCGCCAGCAGCCAACTAGGGACTAGTACCTCCAATGAGCAGTTCTTC. It yields the protein CASSQLGTSTSNEQFF. The chain links TRBV4-1 to TRBJ2-1; the match to TRBD2 covers 8 bases. Trimming removed 2 bases from V and 6 bases from J; junction bases left unmatched: 9. The CDR3 is 16 residues long. CDR1 and CDR2 (germline): MGHRA, YSYEKL.

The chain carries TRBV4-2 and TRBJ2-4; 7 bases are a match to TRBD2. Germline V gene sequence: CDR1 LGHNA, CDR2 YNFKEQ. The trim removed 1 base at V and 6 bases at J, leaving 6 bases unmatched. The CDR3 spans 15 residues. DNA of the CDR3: TGTGCCAGCAGCCAAGGGCCTAGCGGTGTAAACATTCAGTACTTC. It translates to CASSQGPSGVNIQYF.

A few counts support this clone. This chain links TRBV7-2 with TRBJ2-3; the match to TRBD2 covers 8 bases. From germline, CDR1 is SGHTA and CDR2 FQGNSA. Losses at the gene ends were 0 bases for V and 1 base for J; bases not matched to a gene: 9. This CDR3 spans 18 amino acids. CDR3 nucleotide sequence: TGTGCCAGCAGCTTAGCGCCCTTGGCTAGCGGGCGCACAGATACGCAGTATTTT. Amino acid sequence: CASSLAPLASGRTDTQYF.

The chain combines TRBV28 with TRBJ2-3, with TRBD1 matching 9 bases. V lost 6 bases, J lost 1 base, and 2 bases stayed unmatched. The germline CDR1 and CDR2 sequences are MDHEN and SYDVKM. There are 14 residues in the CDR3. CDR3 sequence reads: CASSGTGRTDTQYF. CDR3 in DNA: TGTGCCAGCAGCGGGACAGGGCGCACAGATACGCAGTATTTT.

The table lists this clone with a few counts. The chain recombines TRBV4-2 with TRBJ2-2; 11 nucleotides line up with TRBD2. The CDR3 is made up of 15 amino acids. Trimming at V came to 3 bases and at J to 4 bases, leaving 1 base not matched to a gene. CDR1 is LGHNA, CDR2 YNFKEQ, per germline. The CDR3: CASSQTSGVTGELFF. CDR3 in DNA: TGTGCCAGCAGCCAGACTAGCGGGGTCACCGGGGAGCTGTTTTTT.

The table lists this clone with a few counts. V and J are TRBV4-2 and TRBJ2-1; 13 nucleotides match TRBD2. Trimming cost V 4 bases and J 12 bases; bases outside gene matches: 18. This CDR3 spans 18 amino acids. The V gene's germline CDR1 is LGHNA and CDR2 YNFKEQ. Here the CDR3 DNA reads TGTGCCAGCAGCCCGGGACTAGCGGGAACCCAGCAGAGAGGGGGGCAGTTCTTC. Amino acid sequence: CASSPGLAGTQQRGGQFF.

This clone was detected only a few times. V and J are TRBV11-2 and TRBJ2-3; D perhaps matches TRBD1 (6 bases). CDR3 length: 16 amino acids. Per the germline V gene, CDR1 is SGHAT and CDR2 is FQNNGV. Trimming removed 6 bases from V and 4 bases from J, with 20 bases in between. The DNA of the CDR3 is TGTGCCAGCAGTCCACAGGGCCCCAAAGCGGCAGATACGCAGTATTTT. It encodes CASSPQGPKAADTQYF. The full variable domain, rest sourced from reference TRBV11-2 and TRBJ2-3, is EAGVAQSPRYKIIEKRQSVAFWCNPISGHATLYWYQQILGQGPKLLIQFQNNGVVDDSQLPKDRFSAERLKGVDSTLKIQPAKLEDSAVYLCASSPQGPKAADTQYFGPGTRLTVL.

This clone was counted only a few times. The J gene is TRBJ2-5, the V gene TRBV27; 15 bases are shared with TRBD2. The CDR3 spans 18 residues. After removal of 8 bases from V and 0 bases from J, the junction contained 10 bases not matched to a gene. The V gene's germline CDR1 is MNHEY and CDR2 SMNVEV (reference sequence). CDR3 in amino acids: CASLGTSGRLPNQETQYF. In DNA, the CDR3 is TGTGCCAGCTTGGGGACTAGCGGGAGGCTTCCTAACCAAGAGACCCAGTACTTC.

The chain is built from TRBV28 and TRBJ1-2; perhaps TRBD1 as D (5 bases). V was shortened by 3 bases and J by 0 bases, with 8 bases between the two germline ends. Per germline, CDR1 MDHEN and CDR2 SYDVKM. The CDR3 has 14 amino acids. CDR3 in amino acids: CASSFAGPNYGYTF. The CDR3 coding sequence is TGTGCCAGCAGTTTCGCAGGGCCTAACTATGGCTACACCTTC.

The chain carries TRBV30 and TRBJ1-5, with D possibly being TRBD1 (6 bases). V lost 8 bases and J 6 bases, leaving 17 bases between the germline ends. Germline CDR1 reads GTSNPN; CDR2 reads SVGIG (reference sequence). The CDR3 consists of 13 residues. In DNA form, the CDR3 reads TGTGCCATGGGGGGGGCAGGAGGTCAGCCCCAGCATTTT. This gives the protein CAMGGAGGQPQHF. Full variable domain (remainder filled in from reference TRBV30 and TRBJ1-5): SQTIHQWPATLVQPVGSPLSLECTVEGTSNPNLYWYRQAAGRGLQLLFYSVGIGQISSEVPQNLSASRPQDRQFILSSKKLLLSDSGFYLCAMGGAGGQPQHFGDGTRLSIL.

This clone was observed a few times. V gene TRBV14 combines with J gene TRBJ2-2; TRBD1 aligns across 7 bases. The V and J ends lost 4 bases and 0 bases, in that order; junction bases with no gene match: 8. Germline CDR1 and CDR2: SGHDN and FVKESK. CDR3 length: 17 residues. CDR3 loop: CASSRSRQGSNTGELFF. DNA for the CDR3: TGTGCCAGCAGCCGGTCGAGACAGGGATCGAACACCGGGGAGCTGTTTTTT.

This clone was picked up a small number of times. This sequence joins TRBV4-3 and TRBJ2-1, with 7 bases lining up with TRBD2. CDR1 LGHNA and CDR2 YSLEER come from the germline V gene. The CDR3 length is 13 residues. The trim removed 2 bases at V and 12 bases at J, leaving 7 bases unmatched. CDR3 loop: CASSQTAGRGQFF. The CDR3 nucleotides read TGCGCCAGCAGCCAAACCGCGGGGAGGGGGCAGTTCTTC.

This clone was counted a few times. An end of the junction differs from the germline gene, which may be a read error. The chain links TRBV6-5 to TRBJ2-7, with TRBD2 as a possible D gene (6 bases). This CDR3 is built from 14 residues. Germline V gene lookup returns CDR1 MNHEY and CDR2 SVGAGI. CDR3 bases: TGTGCCATCAGTGAACTTAGCGGCCTCTACGAGCAGTACTTC. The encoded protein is CAISELSGLYEQYF.

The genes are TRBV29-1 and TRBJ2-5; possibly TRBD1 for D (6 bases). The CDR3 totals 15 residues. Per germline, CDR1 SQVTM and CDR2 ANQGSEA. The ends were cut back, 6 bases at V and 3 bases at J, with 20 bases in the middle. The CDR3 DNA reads TGCAGCGTGGGCCCGGCTGCAGGGGTGAAAGAGACCCAGTACTTC. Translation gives CSVGPAAGVKETQYF.

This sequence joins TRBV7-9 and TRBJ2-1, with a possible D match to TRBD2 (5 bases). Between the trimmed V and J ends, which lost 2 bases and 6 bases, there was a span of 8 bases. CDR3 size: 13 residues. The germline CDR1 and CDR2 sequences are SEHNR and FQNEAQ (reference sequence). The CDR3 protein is CASSLPSSNEQFF. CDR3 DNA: TGTGCCAGCAGCTTACCTAGCTCCAATGAGCAGTTCTTC.